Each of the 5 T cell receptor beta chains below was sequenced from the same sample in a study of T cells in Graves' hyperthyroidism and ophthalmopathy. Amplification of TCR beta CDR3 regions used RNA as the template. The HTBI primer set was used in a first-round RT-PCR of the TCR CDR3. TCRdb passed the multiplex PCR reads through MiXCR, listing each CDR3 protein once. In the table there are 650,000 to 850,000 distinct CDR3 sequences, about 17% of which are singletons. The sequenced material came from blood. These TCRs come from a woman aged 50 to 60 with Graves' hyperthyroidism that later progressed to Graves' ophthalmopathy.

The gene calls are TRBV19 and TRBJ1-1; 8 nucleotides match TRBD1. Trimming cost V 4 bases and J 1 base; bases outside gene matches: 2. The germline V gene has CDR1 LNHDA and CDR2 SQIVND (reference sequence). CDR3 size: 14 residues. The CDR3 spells CASSKQGENTEAFF. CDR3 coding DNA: TGTGCCAGTAGTAAACAGGGGGAGAACACTGAAGCTTTCTTT. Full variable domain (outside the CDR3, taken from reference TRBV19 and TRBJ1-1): DGGITQSPKYLFRKEGQNVTLSCEQNLNHDAMYWYRQDPGQGLRLIYYSQIVNDFQKGDIAEGYSVSREKKESFPLTVTSAQKNPTAFYLCASSKQGENTEAFFGQGTRLTVV.

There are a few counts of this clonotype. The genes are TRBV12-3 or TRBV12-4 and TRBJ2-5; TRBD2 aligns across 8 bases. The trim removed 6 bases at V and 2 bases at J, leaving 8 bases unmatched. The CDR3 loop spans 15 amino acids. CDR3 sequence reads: CASSAPLAAQETQYF. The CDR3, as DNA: TGTGCCAGCAGCGCCCCACTAGCGGCTCAAGAGACCCAGTACTTC.

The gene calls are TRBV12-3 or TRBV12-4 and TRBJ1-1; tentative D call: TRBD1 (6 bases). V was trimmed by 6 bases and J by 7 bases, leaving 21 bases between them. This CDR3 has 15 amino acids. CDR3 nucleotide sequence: TGTGCCAGCAGCCTAGAGGCGGTTTGGGGGCTTGAAGCTTTCTTT. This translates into CASSLEAVWGLEAFF.

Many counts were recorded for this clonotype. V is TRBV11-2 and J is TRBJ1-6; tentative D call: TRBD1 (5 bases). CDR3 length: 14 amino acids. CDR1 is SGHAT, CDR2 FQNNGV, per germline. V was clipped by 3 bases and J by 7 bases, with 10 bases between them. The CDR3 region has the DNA TGTGCCAGCAGCTTTGTGCGGGGGAATTCACCCCTCCACTTT. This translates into CASSFVRGNSPLHF.

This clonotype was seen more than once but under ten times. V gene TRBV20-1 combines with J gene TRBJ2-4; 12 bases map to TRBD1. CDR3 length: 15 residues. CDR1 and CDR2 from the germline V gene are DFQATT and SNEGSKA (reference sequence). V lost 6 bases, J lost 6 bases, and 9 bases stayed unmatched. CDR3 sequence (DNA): TGCAGTGCCCGGGGACAGGGGGCGCGTCGAAACATTCAGTACTTC. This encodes CSARGQGARRNIQYF.